A single sample is the source of the 6 T cell receptor beta chains below, sequenced in a study of blood T cell repertoires in COVID-19. Profiled with immunoSEQ multiplex PCR; TCRdb holds only in-frame clones, not every one. Here the sample spans roughly 150,000 clones, around 90% being singletons. The material sequenced was peripheral blood. The receptor set was obtained from a man between 60 and 70 years old with acute or convalescent COVID-19.

The DNA of the CDR3 is TGCGCCAGCAGCCATCCCCACAGGGGCACAGATACGCAGTATTTT. Protein product: CASSHPHRGTDTQYF. The chain links TRBV4-1 to TRBJ2-3; D may be TRBD1 (6 bases). The CDR3 has 15 amino acids. Germline V gene lookup returns CDR1 MGHRA and CDR2 YSYEKL. V lost 3 bases and J 1 base, leaving 11 bases between the germline ends.

The rearrangement links TRBV2 to TRBJ1-1; 7 bases line up with TRBD1. The V gene's germline CDR1 is SNHLY and CDR2 FYNNEI. The V segment lost 6 bases and the J segment 0 bases; nucleotides outside the gene matches: 1. This CDR3 has 13 residues. CDR3 in DNA: TGTGCCAGCAGGGGACAGATGAACACTGAAGCTTTCTTT. Its protein product is CASRGQMNTEAFF. Using reference TRBV2 and TRBJ1-1 for the parts outside the CDR3, the full variable domain is EPEVTQTPSHQVTQMGQEVILRCVPISNHLYFYWYRQILGQKVEFLVSFYNNEISEKSEIFDDQFSVERPDGSNFTLKIRSTKLEDSAMYFCASRGQMNTEAFFGQGTRLTVV.

This clone has just one count. This chain joins TRBV21-1 and TRBJ1-4. TRBV21-1 is a recognized pseudogene. The CDR3 extends over 17 amino acids. The CDR3 protein is CASTPGGGFATNEKLFF. In DNA, the CDR3 is TGTGCCAGCACTCCGGGGGGGGGTTTCGCAACTAATGAAAAACTGTTTTTT.

The chain is built from TRBV30 and TRBJ1-5; D is ambiguous. Trimming pared 1 base from V and 3 bases from J, leaving 7 bases between. Germline loops: CDR1 GTSNPN, CDR2 SVGIG (reference sequence). The CDR3 runs 13 residues. The CDR3 nucleotides read TGTGCCTGGAGTGGCGGGAACAATCAGCCCCAGCATTTT. Translation gives CAWSGGNNQPQHF.

V gene TRBV7-2 combines with J gene TRBJ2-7; 8 bases are shared with TRBD1. This CDR3 comprises 14 residues. Germline lookup yields CDR1 SGHTA and CDR2 FQGNSA. J gave up 1 base and V 5 bases, and 4 bases lay outside the gene matches. CDR3: CASSRYRGSYEQYF. The CDR3 DNA reads TGTGCCAGCAGCCGCTACAGGGGGTCCTACGAGCAGTACTTC.

The chain employs TRBV5-6 and TRBJ2-7; weak D call: TRBD1 (5 bases). Germline V gene sequence: CDR1 SGHDT, CDR2 YYEEEE. V lost 1 base and J lost 4, with 24 bases in between. The CDR3 length is 18 residues. In DNA form, the CDR3 reads TGTGCCAGCAGCTTGTATCGTCGTCTGGGGCAGATGCAGTACGAGCAGTACTTC. Translation gives CASSLYRRLGQMQYEQYF.